This TCR beta chain is drawn from a study of long-term antiretroviral therapy in people with HIV. Study-wide points: Clones with expansion before ART led the repertoire at all time points. Whereas controls had wider CDR3 length ranges, HIV repertoires had narrower ones. The study found that diversity rose after ART but stayed below transplant donor controls.

As for this clone: Its antigen is undetermined.

This CDR3 has 15 amino acids. The V end was cut by 4 bases, the J end by 3 bases, with 12 bases between. Germline CDR1 is SNHLY and CDR2 is FYNNEI. Researchers report immunoSEQ v3.0 was run at survey level. Data came from immunoSEQ multiplex PCR; TCRdb stores just in-frame clones and leaves some out. This sample has 9,500 to 12,000 clones, with around 88% found just once. This sequence was found in a woman in her thirties or forties with HIV. The chain recombines TRBV2 with TRBJ1-4; D gene unclear. The specimen comprised unsorted PBMCs, sampled 0.2 years before starting antiretroviral therapy. CDR3 amino acids: CASSAGQAPNEKLFF. The DNA for the CDR3 is TGTGCCAGCAGTGCCGGCCAGGCCCCTAATGAAAAACTGTTTTTT.